This TCR beta chain was captured in a study of shared clonotypes between healthy human individuals. All donors qualified as healthy HIV-negative adults and had experienced no recent acute infections or vaccinations. Points on this clone: The antigen remains undetermined.

Germline CDR1 reads SNHLY; CDR2 reads FYNNEI. The CDR3 runs 14 residues. The germline V and J ends were trimmed by 8 bases and 4 bases, with 17 bases remaining between them. Findings and limits, study-wide: Generally, naive subsets came out with larger estimated richness than memory subsets. Some naive CD4 clonotypes, around 5%, turned up in common across a few donors.

Each replicate PCR on the sorted subsets used 150 to 200 ng DNA (around 30,000 T cell genomes). Produced via immunoSEQ multiplex PCR; TCRdb's table is partial and in-frame only. In the table there are under 2.5 million clones, under 95% of which are singletons. The receptor comes from a man aged 18 to 30 in good health. Some clones in this sample may be carry-over from other donors' samples. Sequencing used naive CD4+ T cells from PBMCs. Indicated subset: CD45RA+ positively selected. The V gene is TRBV2, the J gene TRBJ1-1, with a weak D call TRBD1 (5 bases). DNA for the CDR3: TGTGCCAGCTCCAGGGAGGGTGAGGCCACTGAAGCTTTCTTT. Protein sequence: CASSREGEATEAFF.